This is a list of T cell receptor beta chains from one sample in a study of control samples from healthy donors and cancer patients. Libraries were prepared by immunoSEQ multiplex PCR; TCRdb keeps only in-frame clonotypes and omits some of them. The sample has 150,000 or so clones; around 90% are singletons. The specimen sequenced was blood. These receptor sequences come from a man in his forties in good health. Each CDR3 is given with its conserved first and last residue. The D gene is left open where the match is weak. Clone size is given for some rows only: seen once, a few or many times, or a class if the clone is expanded.

d_gene	v_gene	j_gene	abundance	CDR3nt	CDR3aa
.	TRBV3-1/TRBV3-2	TRBJ2-7	.	TGTGCCAGCAGCCGAAGGGACCGGAGCTCCTACGAGCAGTACTTC	CASSRRDRSSYEQYF
.	TRBV7-9	TRBJ2-5	.	TGTGCCAGCAGCTTCGTGGGTTCGGAGACCCAGTACTTC	CASSFVGSETQYF
.	TRBV5-8	TRBJ1-5	.	TGTGCCAGCAGCTTGGGAGACGTTAGCAATCAGCCCCAGCATTTT	CASSLGDVSNQPQHF
.	TRBV6-4	TRBJ2-5	once	TGTGCCAGCAGTGACCTCTTGGGGGGCCAAGAGACCCAGTACTTC	CASSDLLGGQETQYF
.	TRBV9	TRBJ1-2	.	TGTGCCAGCAGCGTAGCTCTAGGACACTATGGCTACACCTTC	CASSVALGHYGYTF
TRBD1	TRBV9	TRBJ1-2	.	TGTGCCAGCAGTACCCCCGGGACAGCCTTTAGTAACTATGGCTACACCTTC	CASSTPGTAFSNYGYTF
.	TRBV27	TRBJ2-5	once	TGTGCCAGCAGTTTACTTGGGCAAGAGACCCAGTACTTC	CASSLLGQETQYF
.	TRBV9	TRBJ2-3	.	TGTGCCAGCAGCGTAGGCGGGGTTACAGATACGCAGTATTTT	CASSVGGVTDTQYF
.	TRBV5-4	TRBJ1-1	.	TGTGCCAGCAGCTATGTGAACACTGAAGCTTTCTTT	CASSYVNTEAFF
.	TRBV29-1	TRBJ2-3	.	TGCAGCGTTGAAGGAGTGGGGCGGACAGATACGCAGTATTTT	CSVEGVGRTDTQYF
TRBD2	TRBV30	TRBJ2-1	.	TGTGCCTGGAGGACTAGCGGGGTCTACAATGAGCAGTTCTTC	CAWRTSGVYNEQFF
.	TRBV28	TRBJ1-5	.	TGTGCCAGCAGTGTCCGGTGGGGTAACAATCAGCCCCAGCATTTT	CASSVRWGNNQPQHF
TRBD1	TRBV27	TRBJ2-3	.	TGTGCCAGCAGGGACAGGGGGGGCGATACGCAGTATTTT	CASRDRGGDTQYF
.	TRBV5-1	TRBJ1-3	.	TGCGCCAGCAGCTTGGGCCCAGGGAGCGGAAACACCATATATTTT	CASSLGPGSGNTIYF
.	TRBV5-1	TRBJ1-2	once	TGCGCCAGCAGCTCCTCCGAAACTCTCTCCCACCTATGGACCTTC	CASSSSETLSHLWTF
TRBD1	TRBV7-9	TRBJ1-4	.	TGTGCCAGCAGCTTTAGACAGGGGGAAAAACTGTTTTTT	CASSFRQGEKLFF
.	TRBV5-1	TRBJ2-5	.	TGCGCCAGCAGCCGCGGGGAAGGTGGAGAGACCCAGTACTTC	CASSRGEGGETQYF
TRBD1	TRBV5-5	TRBJ1-3	.	TGTGCCAGCAGCTTGACAGGGGCCACTGGAAACACCATATATTTT	CASSLTGATGNTIYF
TRBD1	TRBV18	TRBJ1-1	.	TGTGCCAGCTCACCCCGACAGGGAGGGAACACTGAAGCTTTCTTT	CASSPRQGGNTEAFF
.	TRBV7-3	TRBJ1-1	once	TGTGCCAGCAGTCTCGCATTTGGGTTCGAAGCTTTCTTT	CASSLAFGFEAFF
.	TRBV19	TRBJ1-1	.	TGTGCCAGTAGTATGGGACCTACTATTAACACTGAAGCTTTCTTT	CASSMGPTINTEAFF
.	TRBV14	TRBJ1-4	.	TGTGCCAGCAGCCAAGATTACCTGATAAATGAAAAACTGTTTTTT	CASSQDYLINEKLFF
.	TRBV24-1	TRBJ2-2	.	TGTGCCACCGGGGGCTTGGCCGGGGAGCTGTTTTTT	CATGGLAGELFF